This T cell receptor beta chain stems from a study of post-analysis software for immune sequencing data. Study summary: The disease courses covered relapsing-remitting, secondary progressive and progressive-relapsing multiple sclerosis.

The ends were cut back, 1 base at V and 6 bases at J, with 12 bases in the middle. Germline V gene lookup returns CDR1 LGHNA and CDR2 YSLEER. CDR3 length: 14 amino acids. For this clonotype: The target antigen is unknown.

Study conclusions and caveats: Patients showed TRBV5-6, TRBV5-1 and TRBV20-1 among roughly 5 TRBV segments more frequent than in controls. Among multiple sclerosis patients, normalized Chao1 diversity was significantly below that of controls.

TCR beta libraries were prepared from cDNA with unique molecular identifiers. TCRdb redid the calling of the PCR reads with MiXCR, one entry per CDR3 protein. The sample holds 450,000 or so distinct CDR3 sequences, under 55% seen once. The chain combines TRBV4-3 with TRBJ2-5; D might be TRBD1 (5 bases). The source of this sequence is a girl under 18 with multiple sclerosis. Sample: blood. The CDR3 is CASSQGTSLKTQYF. CDR3 in DNA: TGCGCCAGCAGCCAAGGGACATCTTTGAAGACCCAGTACTTC.